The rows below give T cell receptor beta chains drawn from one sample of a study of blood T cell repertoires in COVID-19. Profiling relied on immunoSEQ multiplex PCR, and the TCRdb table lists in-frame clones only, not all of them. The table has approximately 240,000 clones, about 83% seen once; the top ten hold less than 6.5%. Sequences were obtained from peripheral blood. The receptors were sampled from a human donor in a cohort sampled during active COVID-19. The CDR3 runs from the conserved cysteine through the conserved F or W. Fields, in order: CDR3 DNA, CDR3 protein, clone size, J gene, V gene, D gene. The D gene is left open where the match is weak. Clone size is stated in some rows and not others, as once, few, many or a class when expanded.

CDR3 DNA: TGTGCCAGCAGCATGATAGCGGGGAGCACAGATACGCAGTATTTT; CDR3 protein: CASSMIAGSTDTQYF; clone size: once; J gene: TRBJ2-3; V gene: TRBV7-9; D gene: TRBD2
CDR3 DNA: TGTGCCAGCAGCCCCGGGGGACAGCCCTACGAGCAGTACTTC; CDR3 protein: CASSPGGQPYEQYF; clone size: .; J gene: TRBJ2-7; V gene: TRBV7-2; D gene: .
CDR3 DNA: TGTGCCAGCTCACCACCTGGGACACTGAACACTGAAGCTTTCTTT; CDR3 protein: CASSPPGTLNTEAFF; clone size: .; J gene: TRBJ1-1; V gene: TRBV18; D gene: .
CDR3 DNA: TGTGCCAGCACCTCCCGGGGAGGGTTCTTGGGCACTGAAGCTTTCTTT; CDR3 protein: CASTSRGGFLGTEAFF; clone size: .; J gene: TRBJ1-1; V gene: TRBV27; D gene: .
CDR3 DNA: TGTGCCAGCAGCCCCCGGCGGAGCAACTATGGCTACACCTTC; CDR3 protein: CASSPRRSNYGYTF; clone size: .; J gene: TRBJ1-2; V gene: TRBV7-9; D gene: .
CDR3 DNA: TGTGCCAGCAAAGCTAGCGCGAACACCGGGGAGCTGTTTTTT; CDR3 protein: CASKASANTGELFF; clone size: .; J gene: TRBJ2-2; V gene: TRBV2; D gene: .
CDR3 DNA: TGTGCCAGCAGCTTGGCGTACGGTGAGCAGTTCTTC; CDR3 protein: CASSLAYGEQFF; clone size: .; J gene: TRBJ2-1; V gene: TRBV5-6; D gene: .
CDR3 DNA: TGTGCCAGCAGTGACAGGGCATTTCTAACCTACGAGCAGTACTTC; CDR3 protein: CASSDRAFLTYEQYF; clone size: .; J gene: TRBJ2-7; V gene: TRBV2; D gene: .
CDR3 DNA: TGTGCCAGCACCGGGACACTTCTTACCGAGCAGTACTTC; CDR3 protein: CASTGTLLTEQYF; clone size: .; J gene: TRBJ2-7; V gene: TRBV28; D gene: .
CDR3 DNA: TGTGCCAGCAGCTTCCTTTCTACTTCACCCCTCCACTTT; CDR3 protein: CASSFLSTSPLHF; clone size: .; J gene: TRBJ1-6; V gene: TRBV7-8; D gene: .
CDR3 DNA: TGTGCCAGCACCAAACAGGGCGCACTCTATGGCTACACCTTC; CDR3 protein: CASTKQGALYGYTF; clone size: .; J gene: TRBJ1-2; V gene: TRBV27; D gene: .
CDR3 DNA: TGCGCCAGCAGCTTGGTCGGGTACGAGCAGTACTTC; CDR3 protein: CASSLVGYEQYF; clone size: .; J gene: TRBJ2-7; V gene: TRBV5-1; D gene: .
CDR3 DNA: TGTGCCAGCAGCCCCCACATACAGAGCAATGAGCAGTTCTTC; CDR3 protein: CASSPHIQSNEQFF; clone size: .; J gene: TRBJ2-1; V gene: TRBV3-1/TRBV3-2; D gene: .
CDR3 DNA: TGTGCCATCAGTGAGTCAGGGAGGGGGTCCACCTACGAGCAGTACTTC; CDR3 protein: CAISESGRGSTYEQYF; clone size: once; J gene: TRBJ2-7; V gene: TRBV10-3; D gene: .
CDR3 DNA: TGCGCCAGCAGCCAAGATAGGGGGTGGGAGCAGTACTTC; CDR3 protein: CASSQDRGWEQYF; clone size: .; J gene: TRBJ2-7; V gene: TRBV4-1; D gene: .
CDR3 DNA: TGTGCCAGCAGCCAAGCCAGGGGGCTTTATTATGGCTACACCTTC; CDR3 protein: CASSQARGLYYGYTF; clone size: .; J gene: TRBJ1-2; V gene: TRBV14; D gene: TRBD1
CDR3 DNA: TGTGCCAGCAGTCGTCAGGGGGGTCTGTTTTTT; CDR3 protein: CASSRQGGLFF; clone size: .; J gene: TRBJ1-4; V gene: TRBV28; D gene: TRBD1
CDR3 DNA: TGTGCCAGCAGTGAAATCGGGGGGAGTAGGAGGAATGAGCAGTTCTTC; CDR3 protein: CASSEIGGSRRNEQFF; clone size: .; J gene: TRBJ2-1; V gene: TRBV6-1; D gene: TRBD2
CDR3 DNA: TGTGCCAGCAGCTTTCAAAACGGCTGGGGGGGCTGGCACTTC; CDR3 protein: CASSFQNGWGGWHF; clone size: .; J gene: TRBJ2-7; V gene: TRBV7-9; D gene: .
CDR3 DNA: TGTGCCAGCACCGTGAGCGGAGGACGCTACAATGAGCAGTTCTTC; CDR3 protein: CASTVSGGRYNEQFF; clone size: .; J gene: TRBJ2-1; V gene: TRBV5-5; D gene: .
CDR3 DNA: TGTGCCAGCAGCTTGCGGGAGGGGCTCACAGATACGCAGTATTTT; CDR3 protein: CASSLREGLTDTQYF; clone size: .; J gene: TRBJ2-3; V gene: TRBV28; D gene: TRBD2
CDR3 DNA: TGTGCCAGTACCCGAGCGGGAACGTACAATGAGCAGTTCTTC; CDR3 protein: CASTRAGTYNEQFF; clone size: .; J gene: TRBJ2-1; V gene: TRBV19; D gene: TRBD2
CDR3 DNA: TGTGCCAGCAGCTCTACTGGTCAGGGGTGGTATCTTGGCTACACCTTC; CDR3 protein: CASSSTGQGWYLGYTF; clone size: .; J gene: TRBJ1-2; V gene: TRBV3-1/TRBV3-2; D gene: .
CDR3 DNA: TGCGCCAGCAGCCAAGAGTGGCAGAGGAGTGGCTACACCTTC; CDR3 protein: CASSQEWQRSGYTF; clone size: few; J gene: TRBJ1-2; V gene: TRBV4-1; D gene: .
CDR3 DNA: TGTGCCACCAGTGACTCGGGACAGGGGAGCGACAATGAGCAGTTCTTC; CDR3 protein: CATSDSGQGSDNEQFF; clone size: .; J gene: TRBJ2-1; V gene: TRBV24-1; D gene: TRBD1
CDR3 DNA: TGTGCCAGCACCCGGGCGACAGGGGAAGATACGCAGTATTTT; CDR3 protein: CASTRATGEDTQYF; clone size: .; J gene: TRBJ2-3; V gene: TRBV27; D gene: TRBD1
CDR3 DNA: TGTGCCAGCAGTGAAGGTCTTGTCGGAAACACCATATATTTT; CDR3 protein: CASSEGLVGNTIYF; clone size: .; J gene: TRBJ1-3; V gene: TRBV2; D gene: .
CDR3 DNA: TGTGCCAGCAGCGGAAACCGGGTTGAAAGTAACTATGGCTACACCTTC; CDR3 protein: CASSGNRVESNYGYTF; clone size: .; J gene: TRBJ1-2; V gene: TRBV9; D gene: .
CDR3 DNA: TGTGCCAGCAGTTACCTGGGACTATTCACTGAAGCTTTCTTT; CDR3 protein: CASSYLGLFTEAFF; clone size: .; J gene: TRBJ1-1; V gene: TRBV6-5; D gene: .
CDR3 DNA: TGTGCCAGCAGTTCCGAGGGAATGAACACTGAAGCTTTCTTT; CDR3 protein: CASSSEGMNTEAFF; clone size: .; J gene: TRBJ1-1; V gene: TRBV6-6; D gene: .
CDR3 DNA: TGTGCCAGCAGCCTAGCGCAAGCCAAAAACATTCAGTACTTC; CDR3 protein: CASSLAQAKNIQYF; clone size: .; J gene: TRBJ2-4; V gene: TRBV27; D gene: .
CDR3 DNA: TGTGCCAGCAGCTTACTGACAGGGGAGAACATTCAGTACTTC; CDR3 protein: CASSLLTGENIQYF; clone size: .; J gene: TRBJ2-4; V gene: TRBV11-2; D gene: TRBD1
CDR3 DNA: TGTGCCAGCAGCTGGACCCCGGGACTTAATGAGCAGTTCTTC; CDR3 protein: CASSWTPGLNEQFF; clone size: few; J gene: TRBJ2-1; V gene: TRBV5-8; D gene: .